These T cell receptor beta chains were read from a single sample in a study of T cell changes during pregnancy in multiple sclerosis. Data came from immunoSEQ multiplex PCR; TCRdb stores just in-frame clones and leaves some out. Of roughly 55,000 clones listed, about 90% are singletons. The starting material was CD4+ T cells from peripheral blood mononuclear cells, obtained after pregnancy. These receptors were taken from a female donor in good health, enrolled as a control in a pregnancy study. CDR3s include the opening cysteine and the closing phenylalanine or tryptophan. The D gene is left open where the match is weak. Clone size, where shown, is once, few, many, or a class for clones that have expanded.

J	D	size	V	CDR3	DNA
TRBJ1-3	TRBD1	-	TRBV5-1	CASSSAGTGGFGNTIYF	TGCGCCAGCAGCTCGGCCGGGACAGGGGGTTTTGGAAACACCATATATTTT
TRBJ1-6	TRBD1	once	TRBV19	CASSIGQGSSPLHF	TGTGCCAGTAGTATAGGACAGGGAAGTTCACCCCTCCACTTT
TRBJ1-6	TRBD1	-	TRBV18	CASSRDSRNSPLHF	TGTGCCAGCTCACGGGACAGCCGCAATTCACCCCTCCACTTT
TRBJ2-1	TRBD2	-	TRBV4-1	CASSQGLARDPYNEQFF	TGCGCCAGCAGCCAAGGACTAGCGCGGGATCCTTACAATGAGCAGTTCTTC
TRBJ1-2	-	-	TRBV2	CASSDSYGYTF	TGTGCCAGCAGTGATAGCTATGGCTACACCTTC
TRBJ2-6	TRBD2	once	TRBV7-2	CASSLGGSGANVLTF	TGTGCCAGCAGCCTCGGGGGGTCTGGGGCCAACGTCCTGACTTTC
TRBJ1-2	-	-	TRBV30	CAGGVGSETF	TGTGCCGGAGGGGTGGGGAGTGAGACGTTC
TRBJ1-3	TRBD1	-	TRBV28	CASSRQGGLSTIYF	TGTGCCAGCAGTCGACAGGGTGGTTTGAGCACCATATATTTT
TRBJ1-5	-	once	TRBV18	CASSSESYNQPQHF	TGTGCCAGCTCCAGCGAGAGTTACAATCAGCCCCAGCATTTT
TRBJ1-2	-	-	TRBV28	CASSLFRGAAGYTF	TGTGCCAGCAGTTTATTCCGGGGGGCGGCTGGCTACACCTTC
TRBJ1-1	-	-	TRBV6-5	CASSNTLNTEAFF	TGTGCCAGCAGCAATACACTGAACACTGAAGCTTTCTTT
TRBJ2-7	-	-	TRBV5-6	CASLPSFTSYEQYF	TGTGCCAGCCTACCGAGTTTTACCTCCTACGAGCAGTACTTC
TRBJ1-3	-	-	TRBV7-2	CASSLAELSGNTIYF	TGTGCCAGCAGCTTAGCAGAGCTCTCTGGAAACACCATATATTTT
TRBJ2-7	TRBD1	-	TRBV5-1	CASSLATDRVKFQQYF	TGCGCCAGCAGCTTGGCCACGGACAGGGTAAAATTCCAGCAGTACTTC
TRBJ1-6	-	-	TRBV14	CASSQQGLSPLHF	TGTGCCAGCAGCCAACAGGGATTGTCACCCCTCCACTTT
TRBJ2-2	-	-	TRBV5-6	CASNLRIIEGVGELFF	TGTGCCAGCAACCTTCGGATCATAGAGGGGGTCGGGGAGCTGTTTTTT
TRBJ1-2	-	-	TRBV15	CATSRDPYTPSYGYTF	TGTGCCACCAGCAGAGATCCCTATACCCCGAGCTATGGCTACACCTTC
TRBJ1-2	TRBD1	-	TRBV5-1	CASSLGQGLNYGYTF	TGCGCCAGCAGCTTGGGACAGGGATTGAACTATGGCTACACCTTC
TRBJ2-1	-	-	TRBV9	CASSVGGPRGEQFF	TGTGCCAGCAGCGTAGGCGGACCCAGGGGTGAGCAGTTCTTC
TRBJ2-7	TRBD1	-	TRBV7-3	CASRLQTGDGSEQYF	TGTGCCAGCAGACTACAAACAGGGGACGGTAGCGAGCAGTACTTC
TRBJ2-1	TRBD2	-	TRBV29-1	CSVETRGQGLASIGWEQFF	TGCAGCGTTGAAACTCGAGGGCAGGGACTAGCATCGATAGGCTGGGAGCAGTTCTTC
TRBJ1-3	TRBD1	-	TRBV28	CASSLIWTGPGNTIYF	TGTGCCAGCAGTTTAATCTGGACAGGGCCTGGAAACACCATATATTTT
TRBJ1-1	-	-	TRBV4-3	CASSHLEAGFMNTEAFF	TGCGCCAGCAGCCACCTTGAAGCGGGCTTTATGAACACTGAAGCTTTCTTT
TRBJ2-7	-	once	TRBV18	CASSQGTPGAYEQYF	TGTGCCAGCTCACAAGGGACCCCGGGGGCCTACGAGCAGTACTTC
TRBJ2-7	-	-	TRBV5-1	CASSKGDTSYEQYF	TGCGCCAGCAGCAAAGGGGACACCTCCTACGAGCAGTACTTC
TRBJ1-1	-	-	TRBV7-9	CASSLIQGLNTEAFF	TGTGCCAGCAGCTTAATTCAGGGGCTGAACACTGAAGCTTTCTTT
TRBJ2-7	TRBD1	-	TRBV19	CASSSRRTGAPYEQYF	TGTGCCAGTAGTTCCCGACGGACAGGGGCCCCCTACGAGCAGTACTTC
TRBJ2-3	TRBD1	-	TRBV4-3	CASSRGRGDTQYF	TGCGCCAGCAGCCGGGGCAGGGGGGATACGCAGTATTTT
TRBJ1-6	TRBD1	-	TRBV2	CASIRTGSDSPLHF	TGTGCCAGCATCAGGACAGGGTCAGATTCACCCCTCCACTTT
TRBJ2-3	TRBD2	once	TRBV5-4	CASSVVAGGTDTQYF	TGTGCCAGCAGCGTCGTAGCGGGGGGGACCGATACGCAGTATTTT
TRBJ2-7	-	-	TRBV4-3	CASSQAGNTREQYF	TGCGCCAGCAGCCAAGCAGGGAATACGAGGGAGCAGTACTTC
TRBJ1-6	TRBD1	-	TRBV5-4	CASSFRQGNNSPLHF	TGTGCCAGCAGCTTCAGACAGGGGAATAATTCACCCCTCCACTTT
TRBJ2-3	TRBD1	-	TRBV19	CASSIGRQGVDTQYF	TGTGCCAGTAGTATAGGAAGACAGGGGGTGGATACGCAGTATTTT
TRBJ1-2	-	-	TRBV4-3	CASSQEEGGYGYTF	TGCGCCAGCAGCCAAGAGGAGGGGGGGTATGGCTACACCTTC
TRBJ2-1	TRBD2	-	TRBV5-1	CASRTSGGGYNEQFF	TGCGCCAGCAGGACTAGCGGGGGTGGCTACAATGAGCAGTTCTTC
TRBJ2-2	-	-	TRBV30	CAWRPRIELFF	TGTGCCTGGAGACCCAGAATTGAGCTGTTTTTT
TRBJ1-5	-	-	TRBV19	CASSSMRMDQPQHF	TGTGCCAGTAGTTCAATGCGTATGGATCAGCCCCAGCATTTT
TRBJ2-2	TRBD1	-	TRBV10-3	CAIKPGQGITGELFF	TGTGCCATCAAACCGGGACAGGGTATCACCGGGGAGCTGTTTTTT
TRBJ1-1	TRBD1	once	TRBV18	CASSPTGGQGEAFF	TGTGCCAGCTCACCGACAGGGGGCCAAGGTGAAGCTTTCTTT
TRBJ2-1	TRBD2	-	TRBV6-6	CASSYSGTSGRSEQFF	TGTGCCAGCAGCTACTCCGGGACTAGCGGCAGGAGTGAGCAGTTCTTC
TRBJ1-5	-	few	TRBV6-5	CASSYRVAGQPQHF	TGTGCCAGCAGTTACAGGGTTGCGGGGCAGCCCCAGCATTTT
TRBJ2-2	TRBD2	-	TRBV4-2	CASSLSGGDSGELFF	TGTGCCAGCAGCTTAAGCGGGGGGGACTCCGGGGAGCTGTTTTTT
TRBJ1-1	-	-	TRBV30	CAWLTRRGTEAFF	TGTGCCTGGCTAACAAGGAGGGGCACTGAAGCTTTCTTT
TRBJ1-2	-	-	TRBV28	CASSTTGSPGGYTF	TGTGCCAGCAGTACCACCGGGTCCCCCGGCGGCTACACCTTC
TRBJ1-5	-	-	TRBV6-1	CASREVRAGFSPQHF	TGTGCCAGCAGAGAGGTGAGGGCCGGTTTCTCGCCCCAGCATTTT
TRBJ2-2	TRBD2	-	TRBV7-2	CASRRGGTNTGELFF	TGTGCCAGCAGACGGGGGGGGACGAACACCGGGGAGCTGTTTTTT
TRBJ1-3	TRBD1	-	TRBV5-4	CASSGTGVRARSGNTIYF	TGTGCCAGCAGCGGCACAGGGGTTCGGGCCAGATCTGGAAACACCATATATTTT
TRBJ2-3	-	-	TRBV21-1	CASSNEAGTSTDTQYF	TGTGCCAGCAGCAACGAGGCGGGAACTAGCACAGATACGCAGTATTTT
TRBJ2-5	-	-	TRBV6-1	CASGRETQYF	TGTGCCAGCGGCAGAGAGACCCAGTACTTC
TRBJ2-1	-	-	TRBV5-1	CASSLALGGLNEQFF	TGCGCCAGCAGCTTGGCTCTGGGGGGTTTGAATGAGCAGTTCTTC
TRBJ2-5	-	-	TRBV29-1	CSVGPNQETQYF	TGCAGCGTTGGGCCGAACCAAGAGACCCAGTACTTC
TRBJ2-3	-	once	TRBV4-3	CASSQGSVSTDTQYF	TGCGCCAGCAGCCAAGGGAGCGTTTCCACAGATACGCAGTATTTT
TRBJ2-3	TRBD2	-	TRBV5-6	CASTNWGLAGVSDTQYF	TGTGCCAGCACCAACTGGGGACTAGCGGGGGTTTCAGATACGCAGTATTTT
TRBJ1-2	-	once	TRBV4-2	CASSPTPLAGNYGYTF	TGTGCCAGCAGCCCGACCCCTTTGGCGGGGAACTATGGCTACACCTTC
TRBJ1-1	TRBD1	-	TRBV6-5	CASSYSDRGGLEAFF	TGTGCCAGCAGTTACTCTGACAGGGGGGGCTTGGAAGCTTTCTTT
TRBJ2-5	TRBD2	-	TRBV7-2	CASSFAGGYQETQYF	TGTGCCAGCAGCTTCGCGGGGGGCTACCAAGAGACCCAGTACTTC
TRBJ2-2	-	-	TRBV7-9	CASSAAQGTNTGELFF	TGTGCCAGCAGCGCCGCACAGGGAACGAACACCGGGGAGCTGTTTTTT
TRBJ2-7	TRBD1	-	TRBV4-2	CASSRTSRRDRGIHDEQYF	TGTGCCAGCAGCCGAACCTCAAGGAGAGACAGGGGAATTCATGACGAGCAGTACTTC
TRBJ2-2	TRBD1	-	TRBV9	CASSVEAGGAYGELFF	TGTGCCAGCAGCGTAGAGGCAGGGGGCGCGTACGGGGAGCTGTTTTTT